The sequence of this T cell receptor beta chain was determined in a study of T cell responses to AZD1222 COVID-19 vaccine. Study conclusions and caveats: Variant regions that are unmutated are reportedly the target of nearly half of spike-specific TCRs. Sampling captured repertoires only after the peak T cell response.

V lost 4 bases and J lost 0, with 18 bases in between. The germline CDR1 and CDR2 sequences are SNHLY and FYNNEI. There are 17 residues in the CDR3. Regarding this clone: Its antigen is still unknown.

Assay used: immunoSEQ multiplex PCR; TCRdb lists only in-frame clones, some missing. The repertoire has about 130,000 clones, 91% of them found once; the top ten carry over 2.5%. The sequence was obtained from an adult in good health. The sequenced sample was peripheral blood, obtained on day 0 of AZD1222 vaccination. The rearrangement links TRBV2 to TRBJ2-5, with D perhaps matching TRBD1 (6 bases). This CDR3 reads CASSGSRQAGDQETQYF. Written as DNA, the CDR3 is TGTGCCAGCAGTGGGAGCCGACAGGCCGGGGACCAAGAGACCCAGTACTTC.